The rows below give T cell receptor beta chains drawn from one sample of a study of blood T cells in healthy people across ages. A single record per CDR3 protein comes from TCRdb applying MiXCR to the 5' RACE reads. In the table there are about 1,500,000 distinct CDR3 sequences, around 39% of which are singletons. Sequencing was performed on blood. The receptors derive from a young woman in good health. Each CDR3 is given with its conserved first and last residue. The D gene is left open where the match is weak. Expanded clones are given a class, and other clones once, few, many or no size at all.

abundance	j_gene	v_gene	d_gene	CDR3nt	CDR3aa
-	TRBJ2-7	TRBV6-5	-	TGTGCCAGCAGTTACTCGGGAGTCTCGCACGAGCAGTACTTC	CASSYSGVSHEQYF
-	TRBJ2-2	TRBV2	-	TGTGCCAGCAGGCGGGGAACCGGGAAGCTGTTTTTT	CASRRGTGKLFF
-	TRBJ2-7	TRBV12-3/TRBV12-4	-	TGTGCCAGCACCGGACAGCTAAGCTACGAGCAGTACTTC	CASTGQLSYEQYF
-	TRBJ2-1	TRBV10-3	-	TGTGCCATCAGTGAGTCGAACAGGTTATTGACCTACAATGAGCAGTTCTTC	CAISESNRLLTYNEQFF
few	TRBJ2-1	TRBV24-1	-	TGTGCCACCAGCAGGTACAATGAGCAGTTCTTC	CATSRYNEQFF
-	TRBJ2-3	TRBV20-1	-	TGCAGTGCTAGAGATTCCGGACGACCCTACACAGATACGCAGTATTTT	CSARDSGRPYTDTQYF
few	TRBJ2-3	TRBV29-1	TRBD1	TGCAGCGTGGGCTTTGGACAGGGGAAAGGAGATACGCAGTATTTT	CSVGFGQGKGDTQYF
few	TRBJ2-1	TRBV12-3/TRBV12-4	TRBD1	TGTGCCAGCAACAAGGACAGGGGCGTCGATGAGCAGTTCTTC	CASNKDRGVDEQFF
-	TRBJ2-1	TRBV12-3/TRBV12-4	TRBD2	TGTGCCAGCAGTTTAATCGGGACTAGCGGGATAACTGCCGAGCAGTTCTTC	CASSLIGTSGITAEQFF
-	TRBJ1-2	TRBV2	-	TGTGCCAGCAGTGGTCAGGACAGAAGCTATGGCTACACCTTC	CASSGQDRSYGYTF
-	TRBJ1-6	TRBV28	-	TGTGCCAGCAGTCCACCGGACAGAAAGTATAATTCACCCCTCCACTTT	CASSPPDRKYNSPLHF
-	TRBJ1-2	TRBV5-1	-	TGCGCCAGCAGCTTGGACAGCAAGATCTATGGCTACACCTTC	CASSLDSKIYGYTF
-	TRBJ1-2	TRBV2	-	TGTGCCAGACGGGAGGAGGACTATGGCTACACCTTC	CARREEDYGYTF
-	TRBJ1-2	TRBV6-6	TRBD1	TGTGCCAGCAGTCCCGGACAGGGGGAAGGTGTCTATGGCTACACCTTC	CASSPGQGEGVYGYTF
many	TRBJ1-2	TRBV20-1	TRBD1	TGCAGTGCCCTACAGGGGGTAGGCTATGGCTACACCTTC	CSALQGVGYGYTF
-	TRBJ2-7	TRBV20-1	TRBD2	TGCAGTGCCCTAGCGGGGGATTGCTACGAGCAGTACTTC	CSALAGDCYEQYF
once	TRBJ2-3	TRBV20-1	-	TGCAGTGCTAGGGGCTCTGGCTACCGCATAGATACGCAGTATTTT	CSARGSGYRIDTQYF
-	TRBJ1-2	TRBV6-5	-	TGTGCCAGCAGTTACATAGTGGGCAGAGGGACCAGGGGCGCGGACTATGGCTACACCTTC	CASSYIVGRGTRGADYGYTF
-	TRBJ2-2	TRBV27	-	TGTGCCAGCAAACAGGGGACTCAGAACACCGGGGAGCTGTTTTTT	CASKQGTQNTGELFF
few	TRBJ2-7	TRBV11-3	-	TGTGCCAGCAGCTTAACGCGCGGGGCGGACGGCGAGCAGTACTTC	CASSLTRGADGEQYF
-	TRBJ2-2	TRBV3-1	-	TGTGCCAGCAGCCGGTTTACCTTGGTAGGGAAAAACACCGGGGAGCTGTTTTTT	CASSRFTLVGKNTGELFF
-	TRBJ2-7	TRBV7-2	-	TGTGCCAGCAGCCACTGGGGGCGGGGTTACGAGCAGTACTTC	CASSHWGRGYEQYF
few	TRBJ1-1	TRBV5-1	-	TGCGCCAGCAGCTTGTACAGGGATGTGAACACTGAAGCTTTCTTT	CASSLYRDVNTEAFF
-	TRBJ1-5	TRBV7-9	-	TGTGCCAGCAGCTTACTGACAGTCGGGAACAATCAGCCCCAGCATTTT	CASSLLTVGNNQPQHF
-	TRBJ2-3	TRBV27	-	TGTGCCAGCAGTTTAGAGTATCGGTCAGATACGCAGTATTTT	CASSLEYRSDTQYF
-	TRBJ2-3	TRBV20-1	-	TGCAGTGCTCCTAACGCGGCAGATCGGCACCGCACAGATACGCAGTATTTT	CSAPNAADRHRTDTQYF
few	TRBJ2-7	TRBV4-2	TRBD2	TGTGCCAGCAGCCAGGCTAGCGGGAACACCTACAATGAGCAGTACTTC	CASSQASGNTYNEQYF
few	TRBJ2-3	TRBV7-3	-	TGTGCCAGCAGCTCCGAACTCAATACGCAGTATTTT	CASSSELNTQYF
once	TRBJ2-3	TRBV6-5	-	TGTGCCAGCAGTTACTCGGGCACCCCAGATACGCAGTATTTT	CASSYSGTPDTQYF
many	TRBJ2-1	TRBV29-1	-	TGCAGCGTTGAGAAGGACTACCACCCTTACAATGAGCAGTTCTTC	CSVEKDYHPYNEQFF
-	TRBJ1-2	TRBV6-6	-	TGTGCCAGCAGTGCGGACGGGTACTGTGGCTACACCTTC	CASSADGYCGYTF
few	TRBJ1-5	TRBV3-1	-	TGTGCCAGCAGCCAAGGATTGGGGGGCGTCAATCAGCCCCAGCATTTT	CASSQGLGGVNQPQHF
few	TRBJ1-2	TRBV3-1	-	TGTGCCAGCAGCCAAGACCACCCGGGGGTCGGCTACACCTTC	CASSQDHPGVGYTF
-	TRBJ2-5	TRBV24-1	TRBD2	TGTGCCACCAGTGATCGTCGGGAGGGCCAAGAGACCCAGTACTTC	CATSDRREGQETQYF
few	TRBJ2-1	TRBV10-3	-	TGTGCCATCAAGAGCCTGGAGGGCAATGAGCAGTTCTTC	CAIKSLEGNEQFF
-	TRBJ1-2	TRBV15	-	TGTGCCACCAGCAGAGAAAGGGACGCCGGAATCTATGGCTACACCTTC	CATSRERDAGIYGYTF
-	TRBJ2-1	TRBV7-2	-	TGTGCCAGCAGCTTAGGGACCTTCAGTGGGGGTGAGCAGTTCTTC	CASSLGTFSGGEQFF
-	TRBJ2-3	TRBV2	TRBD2	TGTGCCAGCAGGATAAGCGGGGGGGCGAGTACGCAGTATTTT	CASRISGGASTQYF
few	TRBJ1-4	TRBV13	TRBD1	TGTGCCAGCAGCGCGCCGGGACAGGGAGATGAAAAACTGTTTTTT	CASSAPGQGDEKLFF
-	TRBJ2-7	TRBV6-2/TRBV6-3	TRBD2	TGTGCCAGCCGGGGACTAGCGGGGTACGACGAGCAGTACTTC	CASRGLAGYDEQYF
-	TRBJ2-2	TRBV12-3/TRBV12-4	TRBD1	TGTGCCAGCAGCCTTGGACAGGGTGGCGGGGAGCTGTTTTTT	CASSLGQGGGELFF
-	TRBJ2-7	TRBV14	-	TGTGCCAGCAGCCTCATAGGACAGACAGAGCAGTACTTC	CASSLIGQTEQYF